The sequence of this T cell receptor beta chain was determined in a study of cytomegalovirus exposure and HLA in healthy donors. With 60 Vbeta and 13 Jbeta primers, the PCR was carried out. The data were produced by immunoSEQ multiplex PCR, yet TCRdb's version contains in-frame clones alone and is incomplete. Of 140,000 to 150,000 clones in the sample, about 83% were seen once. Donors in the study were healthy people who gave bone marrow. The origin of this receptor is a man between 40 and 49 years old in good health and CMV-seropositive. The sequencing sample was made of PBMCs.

Written as DNA, the CDR3 is TGTGCCAGCAGTGAAGGACCGGGAACCAAAAACATTCAGTACTTC. Translation gives CASSEGPGTKNIQYF. This rearrangement joins TRBV6-1 to TRBJ2-4; tentatively, D is TRBD2 (5 bases). CDR3 length: 15 amino acids. Germline V gives CDR1 MNHNS, CDR2 SASEGT. V was cut by 1 base and J by 2 bases, with 9 bases left in between.